This entry features one TCR beta chain sequence. CDR3 length: 17 amino acids. Germline CDR1 SGHTA, CDR2 FQGNSA. V lost 5 bases to trimming and J lost 6 bases; unmatched junction nucleotides: 16. The data belong to a study of blood T cell repertoires in COVID-19. Study context: The cDNA or gDNA used as material had been derived from T cells, B-cell-depleted T cells, or PBMCs.

Authors' data handling: Amplification with reference gene primers provided the estimates of nucleated cell counts. The repertoire was sequenced with immunoSEQ multiplex PCR; TCRdb's copy has only in-frame clones and lacks some. V, J and clone size are taken as reported in that table, and D and trimming were inferred from the DNA itself. The table has more than 200,000 clones, 85% to 90% seen once. This receptor was taken from a woman in her 50s with acute or convalescent COVID-19. The chain recombines TRBV7-2 with TRBJ2-7; 10 positions match TRBD2. Source material: peripheral blood. The CDR3 protein is CASSTPSGRALGTEQYF. DNA for the CDR3: TGTGCCAGCAGCACCCCCAGCGGGAGGGCCTTAGGAACCGAGCAGTACTTC.